The 28 T cell receptor beta chains in this list originate from one sample, sequenced in a study of Ad26.COV2.S vaccination and SARS-CoV-2 variants. The table came from immunoSEQ multiplex PCR; TCRdb's copy has only in-frame clones and leaves some out. The sample contains fewer than 600,000 clones, around 89% of which appear only once. Treatment defined: around 19 received Ad26.COV2.S at low or high dose, single or two shots; 5 received placebo; per-sample allocation not given. Day 63 after the first vaccine or placebo injection was the time point for sampling. Here the sequenced sample was peripheral blood, taken in a trial of Ad26.COV2.S vaccine versus placebo. These receptor sequences come from a person between 18 and 65 years old who received the Ad26.COV2.S COVID-19 vaccine or a placebo.

The CDR3 spells CASSPGLAGRETQYF. In nucleotides, the CDR3 is TGCGCCAGCAGCCCTGGACTAGCGGGACGGGAGACCCAGTACTTC. The V call is TRBV5-1, the J call TRBJ2-5; 12 bases match TRBD2. CDR1 SGHRS and CDR2 YFSETQ come from the germline V gene. This CDR3 is 15 amino acids long. V was pared by 4 bases and J by 5 bases, with 6 bases of the junction left unmatched.

As DNA, the CDR3 is TGTGCCAGTAGTATGGGACAGGTTAATGAAAAACTGTTTTTT. Translation gives CASSMGQVNEKLFF. This rearrangement joins TRBV19 to TRBJ1-4, with 8 nucleotides matching TRBD1. V shed 3 bases and J 4 bases; nucleotides not matched to a gene: 1. The CDR3 contains 14 residues. Germline V lookup: CDR1 LNHDA, CDR2 SQIVND (reference sequence).

The table lists this clone with a count of one. The CDR3 reads CASSPGAAGLYEQYF. CDR3 sequence (DNA): TGTGCCAGCTCCCCCGGGGCGGCTGGACTCTACGAGCAGTACTTC. The chain carries TRBV18 and TRBJ2-7, with D perhaps assigned TRBD1 or TRBD2 (5 bases each). The CDR3 totals 15 residues. Germline values: CDR1 KGHSH, CDR2 LQKENI. V was shortened by 6 bases and J by 3 bases, with 18 bases between the two germline ends. Full variable domain (outside the CDR3, taken from reference TRBV18 and TRBJ2-7): NAGVMQNPRHLVRRRGQEARLRCSPMKGHSHVYWYRQLPEEGLKFMVYLQKENIIDESGMPKERFSAEFPKEGPSILRIQQVVRGDSAAYFCASSPGAAGLYEQYFGPGTRLTVT.

The chain joins TRBV19 to TRBJ2-1; 7 bases are a match to TRBD1. The CDR3 sequence is 13 residues long. The V gene end was trimmed by 3 bases and the J gene end by 6 bases; junction bases not matched to a gene: 2. Germline CDR1 and CDR2: LNHDA and SQIVND (reference sequence). CDR3 residues: CASSISGGNEQFF. CDR3 nucleotides: TGTGCCAGTAGTATCTCAGGGGGCAATGAGCAGTTCTTC.

The V call is TRBV7-3, the J call TRBJ2-5, with 9 bases matching TRBD1. Germline assignment: CDR1 SGHTA and CDR2 FQGTGA. The CDR3 has 17 amino acids. The J segment lost 5 bases and the V segment lost 4 bases, leaving 14 bases of the junction unmatched. The CDR3 reads CASSSKYTQGAMETQYF. The CDR3 DNA sequence: TGTGCCAGCAGCTCAAAATATACACAGGGGGCAATGGAGACCCAGTACTTC.

The chain links TRBV29-1 to TRBJ2-2; the match to TRBD2 covers 7 bases. Trimming removed 2 bases from V and 3 bases from J; junction bases left unmatched: 6. The germline V gene encodes CDR1 SQVTM and CDR2 ANQGSEA. The CDR3 runs 15 residues. The CDR3: CSVETSGIYTGELFF. The CDR3 coding sequence is TGCAGCGTTGAAACCAGCGGGATATACACCGGGGAGCTGTTTTTT.

J is TRBJ1-2 and V is TRBV15, with D unclear. Germline CDR1 is LNHNV and CDR2 is YYDKDF (reference sequence). Trimming cost V 7 bases and J 1 base, with 10 bases left between them. The CDR3 contains 13 residues. This CDR3 reads CATTERYNYGYTF. The CDR3 region has the DNA TGTGCCACCACGGAGAGATATAACTATGGCTACACCTTC.

The gene calls are TRBV21-1 and TRBJ2-7; the D call in the table, TRBD2, was not verified against the DNA. TRBV21-1 is annotated as a pseudogene. The CDR3 consists of 17 residues. The CDR3 nucleotides are TGTGCCAGCAGCTCCCGTCTGGCCGGGGGAATCTGTTACGAGCAGTACTTC. The encoded protein is CASSSRLAGGICYEQYF.

V and J are TRBV27 and TRBJ2-2; TRBD1 is a possible D gene (5 bases). The germline gives CDR1 MNHEY, CDR2 SMNVEV (reference sequence). Trimming removed 5 bases from V and 0 bases from J, with 10 bases in between. The length of the CDR3 is 15 residues. CDR3 region: CASSQDTTNTGELFF. CDR3 DNA: TGTGCCAGCAGTCAGGACACAACGAACACCGGGGAGCTGTTTTTT.

The V call is TRBV2, the J call TRBJ1-5; tentatively, D is TRBD1 (5 bases). Trimming pared 7 bases from V and 4 bases from J, leaving 17 bases between. The CDR3 spans 15 residues. From germline, CDR1 is SNHLY and CDR2 FYNNEI. DNA of the CDR3: TGTGCCAGCAAAAGGGACCGCCCGCAGAATCAGCCCCAGCATTTT. It encodes CASKRDRPQNQPQHF.

V and J are TRBV5-1 and TRBJ1-1, with D unresolved. With 2 bases removed from V and 8 bases from J, the gap between germline ends came to 10 bases. The CDR3 contains 12 residues. Per germline, CDR1 SGHRS and CDR2 YFSETQ. CDR3 coding DNA: TGCGCCAGCAGCTTCTCCGGGGAGGAAGCTTTCTTT. It is translated as CASSFSGEEAFF.

This clone was seen a single time. This chain joins TRBV10-1 and TRBJ2-7, with TRBD1 matching 7 bases. The CDR3 is made up of 14 amino acids. The ends lost 0 bases at V and 3 bases at J; junction bases unmatched: 2. Germline-derived CDR1 and CDR2 are WNHNN and SYGVQD (reference sequence). The CDR3 loop is CASSESGQSYEQYF. In DNA, the CDR3 is TGCGCCAGCAGTGAGTCGGGACAGAGCTACGAGCAGTACTTC.

The CDR3 DNA follows: TGTGCCAGCGGAGATATATCTTGGCAGTACTTC. It is translated as CASGDISWQYF. The chain combines TRBV7-9 with TRBJ2-7; D unclear. The germline V gene has CDR1 SEHNR and CDR2 FQNEAQ (reference sequence). V lost 8 bases, J lost 9 bases, and 14 bases lay in between. The CDR3 is 11 amino acids.

This clone was recorded once. J is TRBJ2-3 and V is TRBV2, with D possibly being TRBD1 (5 bases). The germline gives CDR1 SNHLY, CDR2 FYNNEI. The V end lost 3 bases, the J end lost 5 bases, and 18 bases lay between the germline ends. The CDR3 contains 16 residues. The CDR3 here is CASSERQGGERDTQYF. The CDR3 bases are TGTGCCAGCAGTGAGCGGCAGGGTGGGGAAAGAGATACGCAGTATTTT.

CDR3 sequence (DNA): TGTGCCAGCAGTCCGGACGGGACCTACGAGCAGTACTTC. Translating gives CASSPDGTYEQYF. This chain links TRBV5-4 with TRBJ2-7, with D perhaps matching TRBD2 (5 bases). V was shortened by 5 bases and J by 2 bases, with 11 bases between the two germline ends. Germline V CDR1 and CDR2: SGHNT, YYREEE (reference sequence). The CDR3 has 13 amino acids.

CDR3 coding DNA: TGTGCCAGCAGCTTAGCGGGGCTGTCGATGGGCTACACCTTC. It translates to CASSLAGLSMGYTF. The V gene is TRBV7-8, the J gene TRBJ1-2; D perhaps matches TRBD1 (5 bases). Trimming stripped 0 bases from V and 8 bases from J, with 13 bases between. Germline CDR1 SGHVS, CDR2 FQNEAQ. CDR3 length: 14 residues.

The chain links TRBV5-4 to TRBJ2-5, with 9 bases fitting TRBD2. V shed 4 bases and J 5 bases; nucleotides not matched to a gene: 9. Germline-derived CDR1 and CDR2 are SGHNT and YYREEE (reference sequence). The CDR3 sequence is 15 residues long. The CDR3 DNA is TGTGCCAGCAGCGGGGCGCGGGGGGGCCGGGAGACCCAGTACTTC. This sequence encodes CASSGARGGRETQYF.

The chain has TRBV19 and TRBJ1-2; TRBD1 matches 7 bases. Losses at the gene ends were 10 bases for V and 2 bases for J; bases not matched to a gene: 10. The germline gives CDR1 LNHDA, CDR2 SQIVND (reference sequence). The CDR3 runs 14 residues. The CDR3: CATEARGSNYGYTF. The CDR3 DNA sequence: TGTGCCACCGAAGCCAGGGGGAGCAACTATGGCTACACCTTC.

The V call is TRBV24-1, the J call TRBJ2-3, with TRBD2 identical over 14 bases. V gave up 0 bases and J gave up 8 bases; unmatched junction bases: 9. The CDR3 totals 18 residues. Per the germline V gene, CDR1 is KGHDR and CDR2 is SFDVKD. The CDR3 sequence: CATSDLGTSGSQSGTQYF. The CDR3 DNA reads as TGTGCCACCAGTGATTTGGGGACTAGCGGGAGCCAAAGCGGTACGCAGTATTTT.

The V and J genes are TRBV9 and TRBJ2-1; 11 nucleotides agree with TRBD2. Germline values: CDR1 SGDLS, CDR2 YYNGEE. This CDR3 is built from 14 residues. V shed 5 bases, J shed 9 bases, and the junction held 7 bases outside the gene matches. This CDR3 reads CASSLAGGRSEQFF. CDR3 DNA sequence: TGTGCCAGCAGTTTAGCGGGAGGGCGGAGTGAGCAGTTCTTC.

This clone was seen a single time. The rearrangement joins TRBV6-5 to TRBJ1-2; TRBD1 is a possible D gene (5 bases). V gave up 6 bases and J gave up 2 bases, with 13 bases separating them. Per the germline V gene, CDR1 is MNHEY and CDR2 is SVGAGI. CDR3 length equals 14 residues. For the CDR3, the DNA is TGTGCCAGCAGATCCTCGGGACTCAACTATGGCTACACCTTC. Amino acids: CASRSSGLNYGYTF.

The chain uses TRBV11-2 and TRBJ1-2; 8 bases agree with TRBD1. Germline CDR1 and CDR2: SGHAT and FQNNGV. The CDR3 spans 15 residues. V lost 4 bases to trimming and J lost 0 bases; unmatched junction nucleotides: 4. In DNA form, the CDR3 reads TGTGCCAGCAGCTCCGGACAGGGCACTAACTATGGCTACACCTTC. This sequence encodes CASSSGQGTNYGYTF.

The rearrangement joins TRBV2 to TRBJ2-5; the D gene is possibly TRBD1 (5 bases). The ends were cut back, 4 bases at V and 0 bases at J, with 12 bases in the middle. Germline V lookup: CDR1 SNHLY, CDR2 FYNNEI. The CDR3 covers 15 residues. The DNA of the CDR3 is TGTGCCAGCAGTGCTCAAGGGGCATACCAAGAGACCCAGTACTTC. Amino acid sequence: CASSAQGAYQETQYF.

The V call is TRBV7-9, the J call TRBJ2-1, with TRBD2 matching over 8 bases. The V segment lost 6 bases and the J segment 6 bases; nucleotides outside the gene matches: 10. The V gene's germline CDR1 is SEHNR and CDR2 FQNEAQ (reference sequence). The length of the CDR3 is 15 residues. CDR3 protein: CASSQASGGFNEQFF. DNA for the CDR3: TGTGCCAGCAGTCAGGCCAGCGGGGGATTCAATGAGCAGTTCTTC.

This rearrangement joins TRBV10-3 to TRBJ2-3; 9 nucleotides line up with TRBD1. The CDR3 spans 19 residues. Trimming at V came to 10 bases and at J to 3 bases, leaving 23 bases not matched to a gene. Per the germline V gene, CDR1 is ENHRY and CDR2 is SYGVKD. The CDR3 protein is CATDPRDRVRGRSTDTQYF. For the CDR3, the DNA is TGTGCCACGGACCCCCGGGACAGGGTTCGTGGGAGGTCTACAGATACGCAGTATTTT.

For the CDR3, the DNA is TGTGCCAGCAGCCAAGCTCCGGTAGCCGGAAACATTCAGTACTTC. Translated: CASSQAPVAGNIQYF. The chain combines TRBV14 with TRBJ2-4; no firm D call. From germline, CDR1 is SGHDN and CDR2 FVKESK. This CDR3 has 15 amino acids. V gave up 1 base and J gave up 6 bases, with 13 bases separating them.

V gene TRBV6-5 combines with J gene TRBJ2-4; D might be TRBD2 (5 bases). V shed 8 bases and J shed 7 bases, with 18 bases lying between them. Germline CDR1 reads MNHEY; CDR2 reads SVGAGI. This CDR3 comprises 14 residues. The CDR3 spells CASSRTPEINIQYF. The CDR3, as DNA: TGTGCCAGCTCGCGGACTCCCGAGATTAACATTCAGTACTTC.

In its sample, this clone was seen many times. V is TRBV7-2 and J is TRBJ1-2, with D uncertain. Germline lookup yields CDR1 SGHTA and CDR2 FQGNSA. Trimming pared 2 bases from V and 3 bases from J, leaving 10 bases between. The CDR3 is 14 residues long. CDR3 coding DNA: TGTGCCAGCAGCTTATTCGAAAATGACTATGGCTACACCTTC. It codes for CASSLFENDYGYTF.